This passage covers 27 T cell receptor beta chains from one sample sequenced in a study of T cell responses to AZD1222 COVID-19 vaccine. Only in-frame clones appear in the TCRdb table, and some are missing; sequencing was by immunoSEQ multiplex PCR. In the table there are 210,000 or so clones, approximately 94% of which are singletons. Sequencing was performed on peripheral blood, taken 28 days after the second dose of the MenACWY control vaccine. These receptors originate from an adult who received the MenACWY meningococcal vaccine as a control.

The chain has TRBV14 and TRBJ1-2, with D hard to call. Germline loops: CDR1 SGHDN, CDR2 FVKESK. V was shortened by 0 bases and J by 4 bases, with 12 bases between the two germline ends. The CDR3 length is 15 residues. The CDR3 protein is CASSQDLTSIYGYTF. The DNA for the CDR3 is TGTGCCAGCAGCCAAGATTTGACATCTATCTATGGCTACACCTTC.

The rearrangement uses TRBV4-1 and TRBJ1-1; 7 nucleotides align to TRBD1. The CDR3 is made up of 16 amino acids. Trimming cost V 4 bases and J 4 bases; bases outside gene matches: 12. Germline values: CDR1 MGHRA, CDR2 YSYEKL. CDR3 protein: CASSLRQGREATEAFF. In DNA, the CDR3 is TGCGCCAGCAGCCTTAGACAGGGAAGGGAGGCCACTGAAGCTTTCTTT.

The chain carries TRBV11-2 and TRBJ1-1; D uncertain. The germline V gene has CDR1 SGHAT and CDR2 FQNNGV. The CDR3 consists of 12 residues. V lost 1 base and J lost 6, with 6 bases in between. The CDR3 loop is CASSLAGSEAFF. Written as DNA, the CDR3 is TGTGCCAGCAGCTTAGCGGGGTCTGAAGCTTTCTTT. Using reference TRBV11-2 and TRBJ1-1 for the parts outside the CDR3, the full variable domain is EAGVAQSPRYKIIEKRQSVAFWCNPISGHATLYWYQQILGQGPKLLIQFQNNGVVDDSQLPKDRFSAERLKGVDSTLKIQPAKLEDSAVYLCASSLAGSEAFFGQGTRLTVV.

The chain couples TRBV7-7 to TRBJ2-2; TRBD2 matches at 9 bases. V trimming: 3 bases; J trimming: 5 bases; junction bases outside the gene matches: 7. Germline V gene lookup returns CDR1 SSHAT and CDR2 FNYEAQ (reference sequence). This CDR3 comprises 16 residues. This CDR3 reads CASSLNAGGQTGELFF. CDR3 bases: TGTGCCAGCAGCTTGAATGCGGGGGGGCAGACCGGGGAGCTGTTTTTT.

This rearrangement joins TRBV28 to TRBJ1-5, with a possible D match to TRBD1 (6 bases). The CDR3 runs 12 residues. V lost 10 bases and J 3 bases, leaving 10 bases between the germline ends. Germline CDR1 reads MDHEN; CDR2 reads SYDVKM. DNA of the CDR3: TGTGCCACCTGGACAGTCAATCAGCCCCAGCATTTT. This encodes CATWTVNQPQHF.

V is TRBV7-9 and J is TRBJ1-1; D is ambiguous. CDR3 size: 15 residues. Germline V lookup: CDR1 SEHNR, CDR2 FQNEAQ (reference sequence). Deletions cut 5 bases from V and 0 bases from J, with 13 bases between. In DNA form, the CDR3 reads TGTGCCAGCAGCCCCGTGGGGTCCCTGAACACTGAAGCTTTCTTT. Translating it yields CASSPVGSLNTEAFF.

The rearrangement links TRBV19 to TRBJ2-1; 8 nucleotides agree with TRBD1. From germline, CDR1 is LNHDA and CDR2 SQIVND (reference sequence). Trimming cost V 3 bases and J 4 bases; bases outside gene matches: 11. The CDR3 contains 17 residues. In DNA form, the CDR3 reads TGTGCCAGTAGTATCGGGGCAGGGGGCGCGGGGTACAATGAGCAGTTCTTC. Its protein product is CASSIGAGGAGYNEQFF.

A single count supports this clone. V usage is TRBV3-1 (or the pseudogene TRBV3-2) and J usage is TRBJ1-1; D ambiguous. V lost 1 base and J 3 bases, leaving 6 bases between the germline ends. The CDR3 is 13 residues long. The V gene's germline CDR1 is LGHDT and CDR2 YNNKEL (reference sequence). The CDR3 loop is CASSQGADTEAFF. DNA of the CDR3: TGTGCCAGCAGCCAAGGGGCCGACACTGAAGCTTTCTTT.

This chain uses TRBV28 with TRBJ1-5; D perhaps matches TRBD1 (5 bases). V was shortened by 6 bases and J by 1 base, with 7 bases between the two germline ends. The CDR3 runs 13 residues. Germline lookup yields CDR1 MDHEN and CDR2 SYDVKM. CDR3 residues: CASRRDSNQPQHF. The CDR3 DNA reads as TGTGCCAGCAGACGGGACAGCAATCAGCCCCAGCATTTT.

The V and J genes are TRBV7-9 and TRBJ1-2; D is undetermined. The CDR3 runs to 15 residues. Germline CDR1 and CDR2: SEHNR and FQNEAQ (reference sequence). Trimming removed 5 bases at V and 2 bases at J, with 15 bases between. CDR3 protein: CASSPSILVNYGYTF. In nucleotides, the CDR3 is TGTGCCAGCAGCCCCTCAATCCTGGTGAACTATGGCTACACCTTC.

V is TRBV6-5 and J is TRBJ2-2; D might be TRBD1 (6 bases). The germline V gene encodes CDR1 MNHEY and CDR2 SVGAGI. Trimming stripped 8 bases from V and 4 bases from J, with 11 bases between. The CDR3 runs 13 residues. CDR3 amino acids: CASPGQFTGELFF. Here the CDR3 DNA reads TGTGCCAGCCCTGGACAGTTCACCGGGGAGCTGTTTTTT.

The J gene is TRBJ1-2, the V gene TRBV29-1; D is uncertain. Trimming took off 5 bases at V and 4 bases at J, with 14 bases between the two ends. This CDR3 has 13 amino acids. CDR1 is SQVTM, CDR2 ANQGSEA, per germline. CDR3 region: CSVSSEGGYGYTF. CDR3 sequence (DNA): TGCAGCGTTTCCTCGGAGGGAGGCTATGGCTACACCTTC.

With regard to this clone: Other DNA sequences in this specimen translate into the identical CDR3. The chain recombines TRBV28 with TRBJ2-7, with 8 bases aligning to TRBD2. Germline V lookup: CDR1 MDHEN, CDR2 SYDVKM. The CDR3 spans 14 residues. Trimming removed 4 bases from V and 3 bases from J; junction bases left unmatched: 5. CDR3 nucleotides: TGTGCCAGCAGTTCAGCGGGAGCGGTCTACGAGCAGTACTTC. Translation gives CASSSAGAVYEQYF.

This clone showed up just once. J is TRBJ1-1 and V is TRBV7-9; D remains ambiguous. Trimming left V 0 bases short and J 8 bases short, with 13 bases between. Germline assignment: CDR1 SEHNR and CDR2 FQNEAQ (reference sequence). The CDR3 runs 14 residues. CDR3 residues: CASSLAGLRVEAFF. The CDR3 nucleotides read TGTGCCAGCAGCTTAGCGGGATTGCGCGTAGAAGCTTTCTTT. The whole variable domain, filled in from reference TRBV7-9 and TRBJ1-1, reads DTGVSQNPRHKITKRGQNVTFRCDPISEHNRLYWYRQTLGQGPEFLTYFQNEAQLEKSRLLSDRFSAERPKGSFSTLEIQRTEQGDSAMYLCASSLAGLRVEAFFGQGTRLTVV.

The chain employs TRBV7-3 and TRBJ2-3; 10 bases match TRBD1. This CDR3 is 15 amino acids long. The junction had 6 bases not matched to a gene; V was cut back by 5 bases and J by 4 bases. Germline CDR1 SGHTA, CDR2 FQGTGA. Here the CDR3 DNA reads TGTGCCAGCAGCCCACGGGACAGGGGAGCAGATACGCAGTATTTT. Translated, it gives CASSPRDRGADTQYF.

The chain has TRBV29-1 and TRBJ1-2, with a tentative D call TRBD1 (6 bases). The CDR3 consists of 14 residues. V lost 7 bases and J 2 bases, leaving 17 bases between the germline ends. CDR1 and CDR2 (germline): SQVTM, ANQGSEA. The CDR3 DNA follows: TGCAGCGGCGGGACATCCTCGGGGAACTATGGCTACACCTTC. It codes for CSGGTSSGNYGYTF.

The gene calls are TRBV9 and TRBJ2-1, with 7 bases identical to TRBD2. Germline V gene data show CDR1 as SGDLS and CDR2 as YYNGEE. V shed 0 bases, J shed 5 bases, and the junction held 2 bases outside the gene matches. The CDR3 contains 14 residues. In DNA, the CDR3 is TGTGCCAGCAGCGTAGGGGACTACAACAATGAGCAGTTCTTC. It yields the protein CASSVGDYNNEQFF.

The chain is built from TRBV24-1 and TRBJ1-2, with TRBD1 as a possible D gene (6 bases). CDR1 and CDR2 (germline): KGHDR, SFDVKD. V was cut by 7 bases and J by 3 bases, with 11 bases left in between. The CDR3 extends over 13 amino acids. The CDR3 here is CATRGAGDYGYTF. Written as DNA, the CDR3 is TGTGCCACCAGGGGGGCCGGGGACTATGGCTACACCTTC.

The rearrangement joins TRBV27 to TRBJ2-7, with no clear D. V dropped 5 bases and J dropped 6 bases, with 17 bases sitting between them. The CDR3 has 14 residues. Germline CDR1 MNHEY, CDR2 SMNVEV (reference sequence). Written as DNA, the CDR3 is TGTGCCAGCAGTCAAGCCGGCCCAAACCGCGAGCAGTACTTC. Its translation is CASSQAGPNREQYF.

The chain couples TRBV18 to TRBJ2-6; 8 bases agree with TRBD2. Trimming took 5 bases from V and 1 from J; bases not matched to a gene: 7. From germline, CDR1 is KGHSH and CDR2 LQKENI. The CDR3 spans 17 residues. CDR3 coding DNA: TGTGCCAGCTCATCCCCGACTAGCGCTTCTGGGGCCAACGTCCTGACTTTC. This codes for CASSSPTSASGANVLTF.

The chain recombines TRBV28 with TRBJ1-1; 10 bases map to TRBD1. CDR1 and CDR2 (germline): MDHEN, SYDVKM. With V trimmed by 6 bases and J by 4 bases, 5 bases remained unmatched. The CDR3 is made up of 14 amino acids. CDR3: CASSSTGGLTEAFF. Written as DNA, the CDR3 is TGTGCCAGCAGCTCGACAGGGGGCCTCACTGAAGCTTTCTTT.

V is TRBV11-1 and J is TRBJ2-1, with D hard to call. CDR1 and CDR2 from the germline V gene are SGHAT and FQDESV (reference sequence). The CDR3 length is 15 residues. V lost 1 base and J lost 0, with 7 bases in between. The CDR3 DNA reads as TGTGCCAGCAGCTTAGTGGTGAGCTCCTACAATGAGCAGTTCTTC. Its translation: CASSLVVSSYNEQFF.

The J gene is TRBJ2-1, the V gene TRBV19, with TRBD2 identical over 9 bases. CDR1 and CDR2 from the germline V gene are LNHDA and SQIVND (reference sequence). The CDR3 has 17 residues. Germline trimming cut 3 bases from V and 5 bases from J; bases unmatched to any gene: 11. CDR3 coding DNA: TGTGCCAGTAGTATTAGGGCCCCGGGACTAGCCGACAATGAGCAGTTCTTC. Encoded protein: CASSIRAPGLADNEQFF.

This chain joins TRBV19 and TRBJ2-7, with 8 nucleotides matching TRBD1. This CDR3 is 14 amino acids long. The J segment lost 2 bases and the V segment lost 5 bases, leaving 5 bases of the junction unmatched. In germline, CDR1 is LNHDA, CDR2 SQIVND (reference sequence). CDR3 nucleotide sequence: TGTGCCAGTAGTGGGGCACAGGGGGCCTACGAGCAGTACTTC. It encodes CASSGAQGAYEQYF.

There are a few counts of this clone. The chain has TRBV27 and TRBJ1-6; 10 bases line up with TRBD1. The length of the CDR3 is 15 residues. The V gene end was trimmed by 5 bases and the J gene end by 9 bases; junction bases not matched to a gene: 7. Germline CDR1 reads MNHEY; CDR2 reads SMNVEV (reference sequence). CDR3 protein: CASSRLGTGVSPLHF. The CDR3 coding sequence is TGTGCCAGCAGTCGCCTGGGGACAGGGGTTTCACCCCTCCACTTT.

The V call is TRBV28, the J call TRBJ1-5, with D perhaps TRBD1 (5 bases). CDR3 size: 17 residues. Trimming cost V 6 bases and J 2 bases, with 20 bases left between them. The germline CDR1 and CDR2 sequences are MDHEN and SYDVKM. CDR3 amino acids: CASSLGGDYSGNQPQHF. For the CDR3, the DNA is TGTGCCAGCAGCCTCGGGGGGGATTATAGCGGCAATCAGCCCCAGCATTTT.

The V call is TRBV12-3 or TRBV12-4, the J call TRBJ1-2; possibly TRBD1 for D (5 bases). Trimming took off 6 bases at V and 1 base at J, with 9 bases between the two ends. The CDR3 is made up of 13 amino acids. Here the CDR3 reads CASRRTHNYGYTF. The DNA for the CDR3 is TGTGCCAGCAGACGGACACATAACTATGGCTACACCTTC.